These T cell receptor beta chains were read from a single sample in a study of blood T cell repertoires in COVID-19. Measured with immunoSEQ multiplex PCR; TCRdb has only the in-frame clones, and not every one. The table lists around 400,000 clones, 70% to 90% of them singletons. Sequencing was performed on peripheral blood. These receptors all stem from a woman between 55 and 75 years old with COVID-19, enrolled during active disease. Both conserved end residues are part of each CDR3. Fields, in order: clone size, J gene, D gene, CDR3 length, V gene, CDR3 protein, CDR3 DNA. D genes are given only for firm matches. Where a row states a size, it is once, few, many or the class of an expanded clone; other rows omit it.

>-|TRBJ1-1|TRBD1|12|TRBV19
CASSQGQGSAFF
TGTGCCAGTAGTCAGGGACAGGGAAGTGCTTTCTTT
>-|TRBJ2-3|TRBD2|19|TRBV4-2
CASSQEDLAGGPSTDTQYF
TGTGCCAGCAGCCAAGAGGATCTAGCGGGGGGGCCCAGCACAGATACGCAGTATTTT
>few|TRBJ2-2|TRBD1|16|TRBV6-1
CASSEWDRAHLLELFF
TGTGCCAGCAGTGAATGGGACAGGGCGCACCTCCTGGAGCTGTTTTTT
>-|TRBJ1-5|-|14|TRBV7-2
CASSLVGAGQPQHF
TGTGCCAGCAGCTTAGTGGGGGCCGGGCAGCCCCAGCATTTT
>-|TRBJ2-4|-|17|TRBV5-4
CASSLEAGRVAKNIQYF
TGTGCCAGCAGCTTGGAGGCTGGGCGGGTAGCCAAAAACATTCAGTACTTC
>-|TRBJ2-6|-|14|TRBV10-2
CASTGFSGANVLTF
TGCGCCAGCACAGGGTTCTCTGGGGCCAACGTCCTGACTTTC
>once|TRBJ1-4|-|16|TRBV30
CAWTLSWLGSGEKLFF
TGTGCCTGGACCCTTAGTTGGTTGGGGTCGGGGGAAAAACTGTTTTTT
>-|TRBJ2-3|-|13|TRBV7-9
CASSLRQTDTQYF
TGTGCCAGCAGCCTGAGGCAAACAGATACGCAGTATTTT
>-|TRBJ1-1|TRBD1|15|TRBV3-1/TRBV3-2
CASRPGTGFNTEAFF
TGTGCCAGCAGGCCCGGGACAGGGTTTAACACTGAAGCTTTCTTT
>few|TRBJ1-1|-|14|TRBV5-1
CASSLDGSDAEAFF
TGCGCCAGCAGCTTGGACGGCAGCGACGCTGAAGCTTTCTTT
>-|TRBJ1-1|TRBD1|16|TRBV19
CASSIGVNRGLTEAFF
TGTGCCAGTAGTATAGGAGTGAACAGGGGGCTTACTGAAGCTTTCTTT
>-|TRBJ1-2|TRBD1|13|TRBV19
CASHRGANYGYTF
TGTGCCAGTCACAGGGGTGCTAACTATGGCTACACCTTC
>-|TRBJ1-2|TRBD1|12|TRBV7-9
CASSLTGTGYTF
TGTGCCAGCAGCTTGACAGGGACGGGCTACACCTTC
>-|TRBJ2-1|TRBD2|15|TRBV24-1
CATSISGGGFNEQFF
TGTGCCACCAGTATTAGCGGGGGGGGGTTCAATGAGCAGTTCTTC
>-|TRBJ1-2|-|14|TRBV6-2/TRBV6-3
CASSWRAEGYGYTF
TGTGCCAGCAGTTGGAGGGCAGAGGGCTATGGCTACACCTTC
>-|TRBJ1-3|-|15|TRBV6-1
CASSEIGGTGNTIYF
TGTGCCAGCAGTGAAATCGGGGGGACTGGAAACACCATATATTTT
>-|TRBJ2-1|TRBD2|15|TRBV2
CASSDALAGISEQFF
TGTGCCAGCAGTGACGCACTAGCGGGGATTAGTGAGCAGTTCTTC
>-|TRBJ1-1|TRBD1|14|TRBV5-1
CASSAGQQNTEAFF
TGCGCCAGCAGCGCGGGACAGCAGAACACTGAAGCTTTCTTT
>-|TRBJ1-2|-|13|TRBV12-3/TRBV12-4
CASSLGPAYGYTF
TGTGCCAGCAGTTTGGGGCCTGCCTATGGCTACACCTTC
>-|TRBJ1-5|-|15|TRBV5-1
CASSLAGEVNQPQHF
TGCGCCAGCAGCTTGGCCGGGGAGGTCAATCAGCCCCAGCATTTT
>-|TRBJ1-2|-|16|TRBV19
CASNGRMGRFNYGYTF
TGTGCCAGTAACGGTAGAATGGGGAGATTCAACTATGGCTACACCTTC
>-|TRBJ2-1|-|13|TRBV5-4
CASTTSPYNEQFF
TGTGCCAGCACCACTAGTCCCTACAATGAGCAGTTCTTC
>-|TRBJ2-3|TRBD2|16|TRBV11-3
CASSLGLAGSTDTQYF
TGTGCCAGCAGCTTGGGACTAGCGGGGAGCACAGATACGCAGTATTTT
>-|TRBJ2-1|TRBD2|15|TRBV10-2
CASRVAGGPGNEQFF
TGCGCCAGCCGGGTGGCGGGGGGGCCAGGTAATGAGCAGTTCTTC
>-|TRBJ2-4|-|13|TRBV29-1
CSIIVGPKNIQYF
TGCAGCATCATAGTTGGGCCCAAAAACATTCAGTACTTC
>-|TRBJ1-1|TRBD1|16|TRBV3-1/TRBV3-2
CASSQHWTGTSRYAFF
TGTGCCAGCAGCCAACACTGGACAGGCACTTCAAGGTATGCTTTCTTT
>-|TRBJ1-4|-|12|TRBV23-1
CPNLISGEKLFF
TGCCCCAACTTGATATCGGGTGAAAAACTGTTTTTT
>-|TRBJ1-1|-|12|TRBV29-1
CSGDIRGTEAFF
TGCAGCGGGGACATCCGGGGCACTGAAGCTTTCTTT
>-|TRBJ2-2|-|15|TRBV3-1/TRBV3-2
CASMRVGAGTGELFF
TGTGCCAGCATGAGGGTGGGGGCAGGCACCGGGGAGCTGTTTTTT
>once|TRBJ1-2|-|14|TRBV7-2
CASSPAGGSYGYTF
TGTGCCAGCAGCCCGGCGGGGGGAAGCTATGGCTACACCTTC
>-|TRBJ1-4|TRBD1|11|TRBV19
CASRRTGTLFF
TGTGCCAGTAGACGGACAGGTACGCTGTTTTTT
>once|TRBJ2-1|TRBD1|13|TRBV29-1
CSVEDDRGIEQFF
TGCAGCGTTGAAGACGACAGGGGGATTGAGCAGTTCTTC
>-|TRBJ2-2|TRBD1|16|TRBV5-1
CASSLAGTGGTGELFF
TGCGCCAGCAGCTTGGCCGGGACAGGGGGTACCGGGGAGCTGTTTTTT
>few|TRBJ2-7|TRBD2|15|TRBV11-1
CASSKLAGGNYEQYF
TGTGCCAGCAGCAAACTAGCGGGGGGGAACTACGAGCAGTACTTC
>-|TRBJ1-2|-|13|TRBV24-1
CATSRTSNYGYTF
TGTGCCACTAGCCGGACATCCAACTATGGCTACACCTTC
>-|TRBJ2-3|TRBD2|17|TRBV3-1/TRBV3-2
CASSPWEAGEGTDTQYF
TGTGCCAGCAGCCCCTGGGAGGCGGGGGAGGGGACAGATACGCAGTATTTT
>-|TRBJ1-2|TRBD1|16|TRBV4-2
CASSRTTGANNYGYTF
TGTGCCAGCAGCCGGACAACAGGGGCGAATAACTATGGCTACACCTTC
>-|TRBJ1-1|-|15|TRBV7-9
CASTVRRGYDTEAFF
TGTGCCAGCACCGTACGACGGGGGTATGACACTGAAGCTTTCTTT
>-|TRBJ2-1|TRBD1|15|TRBV5-1
CASSPGTGAYNEQFF
TGCGCCAGCAGCCCGGGAACAGGGGCCTACAATGAGCAGTTCTTC
>-|TRBJ2-1|-|16|TRBV15
CATSRAGIRSYNEQFF
TGTGCCACCAGCAGAGCGGGGATCCGCTCCTACAATGAGCAGTTCTTC
>-|TRBJ1-5|-|15|TRBV20-1
CSASGDTARNQPQHF
TGCAGTGCTAGTGGGGACACAGCACGTAATCAGCCCCAGCATTTT
>-|TRBJ2-3|TRBD2|16|TRBV6-5
CASSYSIGGGSDTQYF
TGTGCCAGCAGTTACTCGATCGGGGGGGGGTCAGATACGCAGTATTTT
>-|TRBJ2-2|TRBD1|16|TRBV11-2
CASSRAQQGPGGELFF
TGTGCCAGCAGCCGAGCCCAACAGGGGCCGGGCGGGGAGCTGTTTTTT
>-|TRBJ1-5|-|15|TRBV2
CASSEASLPGQPQHF
TGTGCCAGCAGTGAAGCGAGTCTCCCCGGGCAGCCCCAGCATTTT
>few|TRBJ1-5|-|17|TRBV6-2/TRBV6-3
CASSKGRRSLQNQLQHF
TGTGCCAGCAGTAAAGGGAGGAGATCCCTTCAAAATCAGCTCCAGCATTTT
>-|TRBJ1-3|-|17|TRBV3-1/TRBV3-2
CASSQGSGSGSGNTIYF
TGTGCCAGCAGCCAAGGGTCGGGGTCGGGCTCTGGAAACACCATATATTTT
>-|TRBJ1-2|-|15|TRBV9
CASSVASDRIYGYTF
TGTGCCAGCAGCGTAGCATCAGACAGAATCTATGGCTACACCTTC
>-|TRBJ1-2|TRBD1|15|TRBV7-9
CASSGRTGIFRGYTF
TGTGCCAGCAGCGGAAGGACAGGCATTTTTCGCGGCTACACCTTC
>once|TRBJ1-2|-|12|TRBV13
CASSSGAYGYTF
TGTGCCAGCAGCTCAGGGGCTTATGGCTACACCTTC
>-|TRBJ2-5|TRBD2|15|TRBV19
CASSSSAGAKETQYF
TGTGCCAGTAGTAGCTCAGCGGGGGCAAAAGAGACCCAGTACTTC
>-|TRBJ1-6|TRBD1|15|TRBV6-4
CASSESTGNYSPLHF
TGTGCCAGCAGTGAATCGACAGGGAATTATTCACCCCTCCACTTT
>-|TRBJ2-1|-|14|TRBV7-3
CASSAPDYNNEQFF
TGTGCCAGCAGCGCCCCGGACTATAACAATGAGCAGTTCTTC
>-|TRBJ1-3|-|14|TRBV5-1
CASNTGDSGNTIYF
TGCGCCAGCAATACCGGGGACTCTGGAAACACCATATATTTT
>-|TRBJ2-5|-|14|TRBV7-2
CASSLERGQETQYF
TGTGCCAGCAGCTTAGAAAGAGGGCAAGAGACCCAGTACTTC
>few|TRBJ2-7|TRBD1|10|TRBV20-1
CSAKLGTAHF
TGCAGTGCTAAGCTCGGGACAGCTCATTTC
>-|TRBJ1-3|-|14|TRBV5-1
CASSPYLEGNTIYF
TGCGCCAGCAGCCCGTACCTTGAGGGAAACACCATATATTTT
>-|TRBJ1-6|TRBD1|15|TRBV6-5
CASSYMTGLRSPLHF
TGTGCCAGCAGTTACATGACAGGGTTAAGATCACCCCTCCACTTT